This T cell receptor (beta chain) was observed in a study of blood T cell repertoires in COVID-19 (dated by TCRdb to the early 2020s). For the wider study: Samples covering the acute and convalescent phases of COVID-19 were provided by collaborators in the United States, Italy and Spain. The prospective study material was composed of cDNA or gDNA derived from T cells, B-cell-depleted T cells, or PBMCs. A freely available public database, intended as a resource for researchers studying the immune response to SARS-CoV-2, is where the repertoires were released. The samples were drawn from the first 160 participants of the ongoing ImmuneRACE study and from over 950 subjects provided by 6 global collaborators. A de-identified subject ID, COVID-19 status, age in years and sex were almost always included in the sample metadata. Where available, HLA class I and class II types were taken from metadata supplied by the sample provider and were not determined by assay-based typing. The dataset comprised deeply sampled blood TCRbeta repertoires from subjects exposed to, actively infected with, or recovered from COVID-19. Broader findings and caveats from the paper: How much clinical and demographic metadata was included differed by source and by participant, and the metadata was provided uncurated.

About this clone: Its antigen is not yet known. Base qualities are missing; no much larger clone stands one base away.

From its cysteine to its phenylalanine, the CDR3 spans 14 amino acids. Just CDR3 DNA is preserved here, 42 bases in frame from base 1. The V and J ends are trimmed by 4 bases and 3 bases, leaving 13 bases between them. CDR1 and CDR2 (SGHDT, YYEEEE) derive from the germline V gene. TCRbeta CDR3 regions were amplified from genomic DNA by means of the immunoSEQ Assay, a bias-controlled multiplex PCR. Concerning the study's data processing: Within the assay, amplification of reference gene primers was used to estimate how many nucleated cells each sample contained. To quantify the absolute abundance of each unique TCRbeta CDR3 rearrangement, sequence reads were collapsed and filtered. For each sample, productive Simpson clonality was calculated by taking the square root of Simpson's diversity index across productive rearrangements. Imported from immuneACCESS, the table was reduced by TCRdb to in-frame sequences with V and J called. These copies leave out some clones; in studies compared against another copy, an unresolved V gene accounts for under half, and the cause of the remainder is not known. D and trimming come from the DNA, and the V and J calls and clone size come from that table. Across this sample there are over 70,000 clones, with roughly 84% seen only once. Together, the top ten hold roughly 9.8% of the sample.

At one collaborating source in Seattle, patients were enrolled during active infection and were followed longitudinally through the course of disease. Collaborating institutions collected whole blood in K2EDTA tubes following their own protocols. For TCRbeta analysis, collaborator samples were shipped as frozen whole blood, as isolated PBMCs, or as DNA extracted from either sample type. Sequences were obtained from peripheral blood. This TCR was sampled from a man in his sixties with COVID-19, enrolled during active disease. The chain links TRBV5-6 with TRBJ1-2; TRBD1 might be the D gene, on 6 matching bases. Read as DNA, the sequence is TGTGCCAGCAGCGGACTGGACAGAGACTATGGCTACACCTTC. Its amino acids are CASSGLDRDYGYTF.